One T cell receptor beta chain is described in this entry. As yet, its antigen is unknown. The same CDR3 arises from other DNA sequences in this sample as well. Both 60 Vbeta primers and 13 Jbeta primers went into the PCR. Sequenced by immunoSEQ multiplex PCR; TCRdb stores in-frame clones only, minus some. The profile shows fewer than 90,000 clones, less than 80% of them singletons. The data stem from a study of cytomegalovirus exposure and HLA in healthy donors. Study results and limitations: Sequencing depth across donors, presence/absence analyses assumed, was roughly uniform. Relative to the roughly 700-donor mean, N-insertions were reportedly fewer in an Asian-associated ancestry cluster in a later analysis. Researchers reportedly found TCR beta sequences accurately predicted most subjects' HLA-A and HLA-B alleles.

There are 13 residues in the CDR3. Looked up from germline, CDR1 is ENHRY and CDR2 is SYGVKD. J lost 2 bases, V lost 10 bases, and 5 bases had no gene match. The chain recombines TRBV10-3 with TRBJ2-7; 10 bases align to TRBD2. This clonotype was obtained from a male donor in good health and CMV-seronegative. The material sequenced was PBMCs. The chain's CDR3 is CATLLAGAYEQYF. The CDR3 nucleotides are TGTGCCACCCTCCTAGCGGGGGCCTACGAGCAGTACTTC.